A selection of T cell receptor beta chains follows, all from one sample in a study of cytomegalovirus exposure and HLA in healthy donors. Profiled with immunoSEQ multiplex PCR; TCRdb holds only in-frame clones, not every one. This table has approximately 110,000 clones, roughly 68% appearing once. Sequenced sample: PBMCs. These receptor sequences come from a man aged 25-45 years in good health and CMV-seropositive. The conserved cysteine and the conserved F or W are not part of the CDR3 here.

V: TRBV5-1
CDR3: ASSLRGNQPQH

V: TRBV12-1
CDR3: ASSFGVGDRGQETQY

V: TRBV5-4
CDR3: ASSSDPGGTIY

V: TRBV5-5
CDR3: ASSFPVGASSYNEQF

V: TRBV4-1
CDR3: ASSRTSGGADTQY

V: TRBV21-1
CDR3: ASSKGLAGPCGQF

V: TRBV7-9
CDR3: ASSLGQHSYGYT

V: TRBV19
CDR3: ASSIGRGSPDTQY

V: TRBV5-1
CDR3: ASSFYRGPQETQY

V: TRBV4-1
CDR3: ASSQAGGNGYT

V: TRBV29-1
CDR3: SVQGGLQETQY

V: TRBV5-1
CDR3: ASSLGLIEDTQY

V: TRBV7-2
CDR3: ASSLIQGAGSPLH

V: TRBV27
CDR3: ASSPHTTLGQYTEAF

V: TRBV10-3
CDR3: AAQRVPYEQY

V: TRBV27
CDR3: ASSTIRVLSGNTEAF

V: TRBV13
CDR3: ASRVRGGNTGELF

V: TRBV9
CDR3: ASSEGERSPLH